A single sample gave rise to the 17 T cell receptor beta chains below, sequenced in a study of CD4 T cells in relation to SARS-CoV-2 and coronaviruses. CD4+ T cells from unexposed donors were obtained before the COVID-19 pandemic (2011-2018). This table comes from immunoSEQ multiplex PCR, and its TCRdb copy is limited to in-frame clones, with some not included. The sample contains 55,000 to 70,000 clones, approximately 93% of which appear only once. The sequenced sample was naive CD4+ T cells from PBMCs. Subset meaning: naive CD4+ T cells isolated by negative enrichment. These receptor sequences come from a human donor in good health.

The chain has TRBV28 and TRBJ2-2, with 14 bases aligning to TRBD2. Germline V gives CDR1 MDHEN, CDR2 SYDVKM. With 4 bases clipped from V and 4 bases from J, the junction kept 8 bases outside the gene matches. The CDR3 sequence is 18 residues long. Written as DNA, the CDR3 is TGTGCCAGCAGTTCCCCGAAGGGACTAGCGGGGGCCACCGGGGAGCTGTTTTTT. Its protein product is CASSSPKGLAGATGELFF.

The V gene is TRBV29-1, the J gene TRBJ1-1; a weak D match, TRBD1 (5 bases). This CDR3 has 11 amino acids. V lost 6 bases to trimming and J lost 7 bases, with 12 bases between them. Germline loops: CDR1 SQVTM, CDR2 ANQGSEA. This CDR3 is CSVHRDGEAFF. In nucleotides, the CDR3 is TGCAGCGTACACCGGGACGGTGAAGCTTTCTTT.

The chain recombines TRBV29-1 with TRBJ2-3; TRBD1 or TRBD2 may be the D gene (5 bases each). The CDR3 covers 12 residues. V gave up 7 bases and J gave up 1 base, with 9 bases separating them. Germline V gives CDR1 SQVTM, CDR2 ANQGSEA. In nucleotides, the CDR3 is TGCAGCGCGGGACCCGGCACAGATACGCAGTATTTT. It specifies CSAGPGTDTQYF.

The V call is TRBV6-2 or TRBV6-3, the J call TRBJ2-5, with a tentative D call TRBD2 (5 bases). The V gene's germline CDR1 is MNHEY and CDR2 SVGEGT. Trimming took 0 bases from V and 5 from J, leaving 7 bases between them. CDR3 length: 13 amino acids. CDR3 sequence reads: CASSYSGSETQYF. The CDR3, as DNA: TGTGCCAGCAGTTACTCAGGGAGTGAGACCCAGTACTTC.

V usage is TRBV6-6 and J usage is TRBJ2-5; 7 bases are shared with TRBD1. Unmatched junction bases numbered 4, after V lost 8 bases and J lost 4 bases. There are 12 residues in the CDR3. Germline values: CDR1 MNHNY, CDR2 SVGAGI (reference sequence). The DNA of the CDR3 is TGTGCCAGCTCCAGGACAGGAGAGACCCAGTACTTC. Its protein product is CASSRTGETQYF.

The V and J genes are TRBV7-2 and TRBJ2-3; D is perhaps TRBD1 or TRBD2 (5 bases each). CDR3 length equals 13 residues. V lost 9 bases and J 8 bases, leaving 18 bases between the germline ends. Looked up from germline, CDR1 is SGHTA and CDR2 is FQGNSA. CDR3 protein: CASLLPGQPTQYF. CDR3 sequence (DNA): TGTGCCAGTCTTTTACCGGGGCAACCTACGCAGTATTTT.

This chain joins TRBV24-1 and TRBJ2-7, with 12 bases fitting TRBD1. V lost 2 bases and J lost 6; bases outside the gene matches: 10. Germline V gene sequence: CDR1 KGHDR, CDR2 SFDVKD. The CDR3 sequence is 17 residues long. CDR3: CATSDYMGQGAKGEQYF. The CDR3 DNA follows: TGTGCCACCAGTGATTATATGGGACAGGGGGCCAAGGGCGAGCAGTACTTC.

The J gene is TRBJ2-3, the V gene TRBV7-2; D is unresolved. The CDR3 runs to 14 residues. The V end lost 5 bases, the J end lost 0 bases, and 9 bases lay between the germline ends. The germline V gene has CDR1 SGHTA and CDR2 FQGNSA. CDR3 bases: TGTGCCAGCAGCACCGGACCAAGCACAGATACGCAGTATTTT. As protein: CASSTGPSTDTQYF.

This clone was seen only once. The CDR3 spells CASSALVGGSNQPQHF. The CDR3 DNA reads TGTGCCAGCAGTGCCCTAGTCGGGGGCAGCAATCAGCCCCAGCATTTT. The chain links TRBV6-1 to TRBJ1-5, with D possibly being TRBD1 (6 bases). In germline, CDR1 is MNHNS, CDR2 SASEGT. The CDR3 has 16 residues. V was cut by 4 bases and J by 1 base, with 14 bases left in between.

This clone was observed a single time. The CDR3 protein is CASSGAGGIPYNEQFF. CDR3 nucleotide sequence: TGCGCCAGCAGCGGGGCCGGGGGAATTCCCTACAATGAGCAGTTCTTC. This chain joins TRBV5-1 and TRBJ2-1; perhaps TRBD2 as D (6 bases). V was pared by 4 bases and J by 2 bases, with 16 bases between. This CDR3 spans 16 amino acids. Germline V lookup: CDR1 SGHRS, CDR2 YFSETQ.

This sequence joins TRBV27 and TRBJ2-5; D unresolved. This CDR3 contains 14 residues. With 1 base removed from V and 0 bases from J, the gap between germline ends came to 6 bases. Per the germline V gene, CDR1 is MNHEY and CDR2 is SMNVEV (reference sequence). The CDR3 loop reads CASSLFGYQETQYF. The CDR3 DNA follows: TGTGCCAGCAGTTTATTTGGGTACCAAGAGACCCAGTACTTC.

The chain employs TRBV28 and TRBJ2-5; the D call may be TRBD1 or TRBD2 (6 bases each). The germline CDR1 and CDR2 sequences are MDHEN and SYDVKM. V lost 6 bases to trimming and J lost 2 bases, with 16 bases between them. The CDR3 contains 15 residues. This CDR3 reads CASSLVSGAQETQYF. The CDR3 DNA is TGTGCCAGCAGCCTCGTTTCGGGGGCGCAAGAGACCCAGTACTTC. Looking up the rest from reference TRBV28 and TRBJ2-5 gives the full variable domain: DVKVTQSSRYLVKRTGEKVFLECVQDMDHENMFWYRQDPGLGLRLIYFSYDVKMKEKGDIPEGYSVSREKKERFSLILESASTNQTSMYLCASSLVSGAQETQYFGPGTRLLVL.

The chain links TRBV5-1 to TRBJ2-7; TRBD1 agrees at 10 bases. The CDR3 extends over 15 amino acids. Germline loops: CDR1 SGHRS, CDR2 YFSETQ. J gave up 3 bases and V 0 bases, and 3 bases lay outside the gene matches. CDR3 nucleotide sequence: TGCGCCAGCAGCTTGGACGGGACAGGGGACTACGAGCAGTACTTC. This encodes CASSLDGTGDYEQYF. Combining the CDR3 with reference TRBV5-1 and TRBJ2-7 gives the whole variable domain KAGVTQTPRYLIKTRGQQVTLSCSPISGHRSVSWYQQTPGQGLQFLFEYFSETQRNKGNFPGRFSGRQFSNSRSEMNVSTLELGDSALYLCASSLDGTGDYEQYFGPGTRLTVT.

The chain employs TRBV28 and TRBJ1-5; D is ambiguous. V dropped 1 base and J dropped 12 bases, with 7 bases sitting between them. The V gene's germline CDR1 is MDHEN and CDR2 SYDVKM. The CDR3 consists of 11 residues. This chain's CDR3 is CASSLFRDQHF. The CDR3, as DNA: TGTGCCAGCAGTTTATTCCGGGACCAGCATTTT.

The rearrangement joins TRBV5-5 to TRBJ1-4, with D unclear. The CDR3 extends over 13 amino acids. With 0 bases removed from V and 3 bases from J, the gap between germline ends came to 3 bases. Looked up from germline, CDR1 is SGHKS and CDR2 is YYEKEE (reference sequence). The DNA for the CDR3 is TGTGCCAGCAGCTTGGGCCCTAATGAAAAACTGTTTTTT. This gives the protein CASSLGPNEKLFF.

V and J are TRBV6-5 and TRBJ1-1; weak D call: TRBD1 (6 bases). Germline V gene lookup returns CDR1 MNHEY and CDR2 SVGAGI. This CDR3 region has 11 residues. Trimming shortened V by 7 bases and J by 7 bases, and 10 bases separated the two germline ends. The chain's CDR3 is CASTQDSEAFF. The CDR3, as DNA: TGTGCCAGCACACAGGACAGTGAAGCTTTCTTT.

The V call is TRBV6-5, the J call TRBJ2-7; a weak D match, TRBD2 (5 bases). Germline assignment: CDR1 MNHEY and CDR2 SVGAGI. The CDR3 length is 14 residues. Trimming cost V 7 bases and J 0 bases, with 13 bases left between them. The CDR3 region is CASTGVYSSYEQYF. CDR3 nucleotides: TGTGCCAGCACCGGGGTTTATAGCTCCTACGAGCAGTACTTC.